This T cell receptor (beta chain) emerged from a study of control samples from healthy donors and cancer patients. Only in-frame clones appear in the TCRdb table, and some are missing; sequencing was by immunoSEQ multiplex PCR. The sample lists under 65,000 clones; approximately 86% were seen once. Germline loops: CDR1 SGHAT, CDR2 FQNNGV. This CDR3 comprises 12 residues. V was clipped by 0 bases and J by 5 bases, with 4 bases between them. This clone came up a few times. Sequenced sample: PBMCs. V gene TRBV11-2 combines with J gene TRBJ2-5, with no clear D. This TCR derives from a woman in her forties or fifties with lung cancer. The DNA for the CDR3 is TGTGCCAGCAGCTTAGATAGGGAGACCCAGTACTTC. Its protein is CASSLDRETQYF.